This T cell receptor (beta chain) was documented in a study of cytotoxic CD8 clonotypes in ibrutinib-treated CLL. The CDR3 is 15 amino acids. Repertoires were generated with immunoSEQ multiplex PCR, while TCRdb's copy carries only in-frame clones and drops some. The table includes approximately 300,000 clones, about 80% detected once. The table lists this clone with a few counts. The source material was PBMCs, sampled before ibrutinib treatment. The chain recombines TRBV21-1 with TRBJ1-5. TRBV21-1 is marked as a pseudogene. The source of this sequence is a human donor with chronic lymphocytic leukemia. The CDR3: CASSKVRQGNQPQHF. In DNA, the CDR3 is TGTGCCAGCAGCAAAGTGCGGCAGGGCAATCAGCCCCAGCATTTT.